What follows are 18 T cell receptor beta chains derived from one specimen sequenced in a study of blood T cell repertoires in COVID-19. The assay was immunoSEQ multiplex PCR, and TCRdb's table has in-frame clones only and misses some. Of roughly 200,000 clones in the sample, roughly 88% were seen once. Sequencing was performed on PBMCs or T cells enriched from blood (not recorded which). These receptors originate from a man in his forties or fifties with acute COVID-19.

Points on this clone: The sample has other DNA sequences that encode this CDR3 too. The V and J genes are TRBV2 and TRBJ2-5, with 7 nucleotides matching TRBD1. J gave up 1 base and V 5 bases, and 1 base lay outside the gene matches. There are 13 residues in the CDR3. CDR1 SNHLY and CDR2 FYNNEI come from the germline V gene. Here the CDR3 reads CASSRDSQETQYF. DNA of the CDR3: TGTGCCAGCAGTAGGGACAGCCAAGAGACCCAGTACTTC.

V and J are TRBV4-1 and TRBJ2-7; 9 nucleotides match TRBD1. From germline, CDR1 is MGHRA and CDR2 YSYEKL. The junction had 6 bases not matched to a gene; V was cut back by 2 bases and J by 4 bases. This CDR3 contains 15 residues. The CDR3 DNA is TGCGCCAGCAGCCAACGACAGGGGGGGGATTACGAGCAGTACTTC. Protein product: CASSQRQGGDYEQYF.

This chain uses TRBV4-1 with TRBJ2-3; D possibly corresponds to TRBD1 (5 bases). The germline V gene has CDR1 MGHRA and CDR2 YSYEKL. This CDR3 comprises 17 residues. Trimming took 0 bases from V and 0 from J, leaving 13 bases between them. CDR3 residues: CASSQDHTGRSTDTQYF. DNA for the CDR3: TGCGCCAGCAGCCAAGATCATACAGGAAGAAGCACAGATACGCAGTATTTT.

The V and J genes are TRBV5-5 and TRBJ2-2; TRBD1 matches at 9 bases. The germline gives CDR1 SGHKS, CDR2 YYEKEE (reference sequence). The CDR3 totals 16 residues. The V and J ends lost 0 bases and 7 bases, in that order; junction bases with no gene match: 7. The CDR3 DNA reads as TGTGCCAGCAGCTTGGGGTCCGGGACAGGGCACGGGGAGCTGTTTTTT. Translation gives CASSLGSGTGHGELFF. The full variable domain, with the rest looked up from reference TRBV5-5 and TRBJ2-2, is DAGVTQSPTHLIKTRGQQVTLRCSPISGHKSVSWYQQVLGQGPQFIFQYYEKEERGRGNFPDRFSARQFPNYSSELNVNALLLGDSALYLCASSLGSGTGHGELFFGEGSRLTVL.

The chain joins TRBV6-5 to TRBJ2-7, with TRBD1 as a possible D gene (6 bases). CDR3 length: 14 amino acids. V lost 6 bases to trimming and J lost 6 bases, with 18 bases between them. Germline V CDR1 and CDR2: MNHEY, SVGAGI. The CDR3 nucleotides are TGTGCCAGCAGCCTTTCGGGGACAAGAGGCGAGCAGTACTTC. Its protein product is CASSLSGTRGEQYF.

This clone has just one count. The chain is built from TRBV2 and TRBJ1-5; the D gene is possibly TRBD1 (6 bases). In germline, CDR1 is SNHLY, CDR2 FYNNEI. This CDR3 spans 14 amino acids. With 7 bases removed from V and 5 bases from J, the gap between germline ends came to 15 bases. The CDR3 loop is CASNRDIGYQPQHF. The CDR3, as DNA: TGTGCCAGCAACAGGGATATCGGGTATCAGCCCCAGCATTTT.

The gene calls are TRBV19 and TRBJ2-2; TRBD1 matches at 10 bases. The V segment lost 10 bases and the J segment 7 bases; nucleotides outside the gene matches: 12. The CDR3 has 15 residues. CDR1 is LNHDA and CDR2 is SQIVND in the germline V gene (reference sequence). CDR3 protein: CATRGPGQGNGELFF. DNA of the CDR3: TGTGCCACCCGTGGTCCGGGACAGGGGAACGGGGAGCTGTTTTTT.

This chain connects TRBV28 to TRBJ2-7, with 11 nucleotides matching TRBD2. The CDR3 length is 14 residues. Germline trimming cut 7 bases from V and 0 bases from J; bases unmatched to any gene: 2. Germline values: CDR1 MDHEN, CDR2 SYDVKM. In DNA, the CDR3 is TGTGCCAGCAAAGGGACTAGCGGCTCCTACGAGCAGTACTTC. As protein: CASKGTSGSYEQYF.

The chain links TRBV4-3 to TRBJ2-7, with D unresolved. The germline gives CDR1 LGHNA, CDR2 YSLEER. This CDR3 has 13 residues. The V and J ends lost 1 base and 3 bases respectively, with 7 bases between them. DNA for the CDR3: TGCGCCAGCAGCCAAGCCCTTAACTACGAGCAGTACTTC. This sequence encodes CASSQALNYEQYF.

This chain uses TRBV21-1 with TRBJ2-1; TRBD2 is the table's D call and was not checked against the DNA. TRBV21-1 is a known pseudogene. This CDR3 is built from 16 residues. The CDR3 reads CASSKAPKRAYNEQFF. CDR3 bases: TGTGCCAGCAGCAAAGCGCCTAAGCGGGCATACAATGAGCAGTTCTTC.

This rearrangement joins TRBV5-1 to TRBJ2-2, with a weak D call TRBD1 (6 bases). Germline CDR1 reads SGHRS; CDR2 reads YFSETQ. CDR3 length: 15 amino acids. The germline V and J ends were trimmed by 2 bases and 3 bases, with 11 bases remaining between them. The CDR3 spells CASSFRTGHTGELFF. The CDR3 bases are TGCGCCAGCAGCTTTAGAACAGGGCACACCGGGGAGCTGTTTTTT.

The rearrangement uses TRBV7-8 and TRBJ1-5; the D is unclear. Trimming pared 1 base from V and 1 base from J, leaving 8 bases between. The CDR3 is 15 residues long. CDR1 and CDR2 from the germline V gene are SGHVS and FQNEAQ. The CDR3 region is CASSLVSGSNQPQHF. The DNA of the CDR3 is TGTGCCAGCAGCTTAGTTTCGGGGAGCAATCAGCCCCAGCATTTT.

This sequence joins TRBV4-2 and TRBJ1-3, with 9 bases identical to TRBD1. The CDR3 has 16 amino acids. The junction had 10 bases not matched to a gene; V was cut back by 6 bases and J by 4 bases. Germline lookup yields CDR1 LGHNA and CDR2 YNFKEQ. CDR3 region: CASRPGQGPSGNTIYF. CDR3 nucleotides: TGTGCCAGCAGACCGGGACAGGGACCTTCAGGAAACACCATATATTTT.

The chain employs TRBV4-1 and TRBJ2-2; 10 bases map to TRBD1. Trimming cost V 3 bases and J 6 bases; bases outside gene matches: 4. Germline assignment: CDR1 MGHRA and CDR2 YSYEKL. The CDR3 is made up of 15 amino acids. CDR3 loop: CASSHGDRGPGELFF. For the CDR3, the DNA is TGCGCCAGCAGCCATGGGGACAGGGGACCCGGGGAGCTGTTTTTT.

The chain has TRBV11-2 and TRBJ1-1; tentative D call: TRBD1 (5 bases). V gave up 1 base and J gave up 4 bases, with 10 bases separating them. The CDR3 sequence is 14 residues long. Germline V lookup: CDR1 SGHAT, CDR2 FQNNGV. CDR3 DNA sequence: TGTGCCAGCAGCTTAGGGCAGGGCTCCACTGAAGCTTTCTTT. Its translation: CASSLGQGSTEAFF.

This chain links TRBV20-1 with TRBJ2-3, with D hard to call. The germline gives CDR1 DFQATT, CDR2 SNEGSKA (reference sequence). The CDR3 covers 11 residues. V lost 3 bases, J lost 10 bases, and 11 bases lay in between. CDR3: CSARRLEAQYF. DNA for the CDR3: TGCAGTGCTAGGAGACTGGAAGCGCAGTATTTT.

V gene TRBV10-1 combines with J gene TRBJ1-2; D call uncertain. Trimming stripped 6 bases from V and 7 bases from J, with 24 bases between. Germline CDR1 WNHNN, CDR2 SYGVQD (reference sequence). The CDR3 is made up of 16 amino acids. In DNA form, the CDR3 reads TGCGCCAGCAGGAATGACCGCGGTGGTTATAAGAGTGGCTACACCTTC. Its translation is CASRNDRGGYKSGYTF.

The table lists this clone with a count of one. The chain links TRBV7-9 to TRBJ2-1, with D perhaps TRBD1 (6 bases). Deletions cut 3 bases from V and 9 bases from J, with 18 bases between. CDR1 and CDR2 from the germline V gene are SEHNR and FQNEAQ (reference sequence). The CDR3 loop spans 15 amino acids. The CDR3 sequence is CASSFLGTPVGEQFF. The CDR3 DNA follows: TGTGCCAGCAGCTTCCTTGGGACACCCGTAGGTGAGCAGTTCTTC.